The T cell receptor beta chain under discussion was sequenced for a study of CD8+CD57+ T cells in acquired aplastic anemia. CDR3 length: 14 amino acids. The V and J ends lost 2 bases and 3 bases respectively, with 11 bases between them. Germline V gene lookup returns CDR1 DFQATT and CDR2 SNEGSKA (reference sequence). This clonotype was detected ten times or more. What it recognizes is unknown. Patients selected for sequencing had displayed CD8+CD57+ cell expansion by flow cytometry. Study findings and constraints: Patients and controls had in common 25 to 30 CD8+ CDR3 sequences.

CDR3 and TCR beta VDJ profiling relied on genomic DNA as the template. TCRdb re-called the reads through MiXCR, storing one row per CDR3 protein. Of just over 450,000 distinct CDR3 sequences listed, more than 25% are singletons. This clonotype was obtained from a human donor with aplastic anemia. The chain has TRBV20-1 and TRBJ2-1, with unresolved D. The sequencing input was sorted CD4+, CD8+, or CD8+CD57+ T cells (not recorded which) from PBMCs. The DNA for the CDR3 is TGCAGTGCTAGACCTAACGCCATCTACAATGAGCAGTTCTTC. It is translated as CSARPNAIYNEQFF.